Sequencing of this T cell receptor beta chain was carried out in a study of cytomegalovirus exposure and HLA in healthy donors. Study-wide findings and caveats: At a 0.05 false discovery rate, a later analysis found 16,951 TCR beta sequences to be associated with HLA alleles. TCR beta chains associated with HLA were, in a later analysis, more clonally expanded than equally common others.

It was with 60 Vbeta and 13 Jbeta primers that the PCR ran. Method: immunoSEQ multiplex PCR; TCRdb's copy keeps in-frame clones and lacks some. Among about 190,000 clones, roughly 80% were seen once, and the ten largest hold 0.65% to 0.75%. As to this clone: Its target is unknown.

Trimming shortened V by 0 bases and J by 4 bases, and 7 bases separated the two germline ends. The CDR3 loop spans 13 amino acids. CDR1 and CDR2 (germline): SGDLS, YYNGEE. The J gene is TRBJ1-1, the V gene TRBV9; D not resolved. This clonotype was obtained from a boy between 10 and 17 years old in good health and CMV-seronegative. Sequencing was carried out using PBMCs. The CDR3 bases are TGTGCCAGCAGCGTAGTCGGGGTCACTGAAGCTTTCTTT. The encoded protein is CASSVVGVTEAFF.